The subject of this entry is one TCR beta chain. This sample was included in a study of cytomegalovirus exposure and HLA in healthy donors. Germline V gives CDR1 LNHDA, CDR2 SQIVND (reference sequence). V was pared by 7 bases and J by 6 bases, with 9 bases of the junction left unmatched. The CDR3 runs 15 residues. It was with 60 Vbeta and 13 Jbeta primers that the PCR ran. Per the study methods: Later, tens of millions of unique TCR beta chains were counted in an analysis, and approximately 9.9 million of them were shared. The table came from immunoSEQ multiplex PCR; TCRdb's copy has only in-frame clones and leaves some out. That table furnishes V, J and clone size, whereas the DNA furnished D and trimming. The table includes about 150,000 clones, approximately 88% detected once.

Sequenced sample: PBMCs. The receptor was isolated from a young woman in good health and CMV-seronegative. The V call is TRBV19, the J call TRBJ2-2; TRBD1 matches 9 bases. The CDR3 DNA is TGTGCCAGTACCCGCGGGACAGGGTACCCCGGGGAGCTGTTTTTT. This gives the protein CASTRGTGYPGELFF.